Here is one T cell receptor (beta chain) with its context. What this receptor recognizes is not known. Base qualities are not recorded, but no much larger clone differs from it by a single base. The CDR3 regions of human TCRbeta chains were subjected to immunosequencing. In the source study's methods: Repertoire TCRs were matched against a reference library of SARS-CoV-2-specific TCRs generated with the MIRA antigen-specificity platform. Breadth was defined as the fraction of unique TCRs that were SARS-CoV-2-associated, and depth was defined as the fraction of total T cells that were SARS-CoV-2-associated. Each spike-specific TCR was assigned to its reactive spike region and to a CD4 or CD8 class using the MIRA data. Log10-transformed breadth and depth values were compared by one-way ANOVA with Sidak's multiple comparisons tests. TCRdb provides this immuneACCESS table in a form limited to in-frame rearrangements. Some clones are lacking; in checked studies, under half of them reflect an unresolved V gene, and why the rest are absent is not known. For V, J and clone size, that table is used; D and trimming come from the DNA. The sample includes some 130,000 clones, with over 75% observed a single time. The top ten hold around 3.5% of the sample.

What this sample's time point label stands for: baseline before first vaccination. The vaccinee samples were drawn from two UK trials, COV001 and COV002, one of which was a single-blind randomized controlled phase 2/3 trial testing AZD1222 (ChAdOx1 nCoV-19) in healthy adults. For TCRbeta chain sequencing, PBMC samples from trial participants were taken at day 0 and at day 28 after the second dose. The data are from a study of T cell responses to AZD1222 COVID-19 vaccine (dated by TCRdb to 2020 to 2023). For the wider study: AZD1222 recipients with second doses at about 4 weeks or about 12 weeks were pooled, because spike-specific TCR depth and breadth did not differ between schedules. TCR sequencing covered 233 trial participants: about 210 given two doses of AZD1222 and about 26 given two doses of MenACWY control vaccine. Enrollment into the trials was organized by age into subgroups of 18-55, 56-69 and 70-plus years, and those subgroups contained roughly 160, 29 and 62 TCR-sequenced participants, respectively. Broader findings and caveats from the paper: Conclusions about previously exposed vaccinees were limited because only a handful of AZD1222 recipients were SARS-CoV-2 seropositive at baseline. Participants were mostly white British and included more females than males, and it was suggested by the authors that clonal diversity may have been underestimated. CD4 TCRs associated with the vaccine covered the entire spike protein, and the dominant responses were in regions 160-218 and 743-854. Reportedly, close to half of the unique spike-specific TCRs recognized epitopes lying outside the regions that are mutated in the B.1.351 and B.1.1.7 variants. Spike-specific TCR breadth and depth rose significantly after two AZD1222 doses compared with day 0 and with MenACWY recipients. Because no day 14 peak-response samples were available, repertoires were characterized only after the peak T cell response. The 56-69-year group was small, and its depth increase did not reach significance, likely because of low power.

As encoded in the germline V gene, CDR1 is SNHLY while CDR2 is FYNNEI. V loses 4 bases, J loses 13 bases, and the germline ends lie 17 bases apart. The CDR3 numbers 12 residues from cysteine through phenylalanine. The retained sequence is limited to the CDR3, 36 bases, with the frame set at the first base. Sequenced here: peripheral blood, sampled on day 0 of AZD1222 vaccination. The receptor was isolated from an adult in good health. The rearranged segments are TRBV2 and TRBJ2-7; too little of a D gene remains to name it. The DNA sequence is TGTGCCAGCAGTGGGGCCGGTTACAGTCCCTACTTC. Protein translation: CASSGAGYSPYF.